This T cell receptor (beta chain) was recovered during a study of cytomegalovirus exposure and HLA in healthy donors. Findings of the study overall: Subsequent analysis showed first-cohort TCR clusters tending to co-occur in around 110 validation repertoires. The CMV antigen specificity of a few CMV-associated chains was confirmed through in vitro analysis. The study put 150 to 200 TCR beta chains on its list as cytomegalovirus-associated.

The donors were members of the validation cohort comprising 100 to 150 subjects, separate from the roughly 700-subject first cohort. Germline CDR1 is LNHNV and CDR2 is YYDKDF (reference sequence). This CDR3 has 12 residues. V shed 4 bases and J shed 6 bases, with 8 bases lying between them. Sequencing was performed with immunoSEQ multiplex PCR; in TCRdb, only in-frame clones are kept and a portion is missing. In the table there are 250,000 to 400,000 clones, around 90% of which are singletons. A remark on this clone: The antigen remains undetermined.

The origin of this receptor is a man aged 25 to 45 in good health and CMV-seronegative. The chain employs TRBV15 and TRBJ2-3; maybe TRBD2 (6 bases). Sequenced input: PBMCs. The CDR3: CATSNAGDTQYF. The CDR3 DNA is TGTGCCACCAGCAACGCGGGGGATACGCAGTATTTT.